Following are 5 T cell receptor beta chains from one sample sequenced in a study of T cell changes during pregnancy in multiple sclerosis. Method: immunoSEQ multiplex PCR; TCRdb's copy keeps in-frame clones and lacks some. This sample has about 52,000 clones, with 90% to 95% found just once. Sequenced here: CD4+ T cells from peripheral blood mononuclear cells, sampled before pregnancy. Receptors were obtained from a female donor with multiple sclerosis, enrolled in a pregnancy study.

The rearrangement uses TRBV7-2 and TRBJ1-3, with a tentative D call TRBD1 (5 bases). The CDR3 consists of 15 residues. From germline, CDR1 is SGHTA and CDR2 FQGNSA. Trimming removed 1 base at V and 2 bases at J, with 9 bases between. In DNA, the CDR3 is TGTGCCAGCAGCTTAGACAGGCTTACTGGAAACACCATATATTTT. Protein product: CASSLDRLTGNTIYF.

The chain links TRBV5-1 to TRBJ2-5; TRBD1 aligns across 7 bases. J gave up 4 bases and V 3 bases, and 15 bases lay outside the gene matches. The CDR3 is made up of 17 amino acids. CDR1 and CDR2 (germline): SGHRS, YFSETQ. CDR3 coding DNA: TGCGCCAGCAGCTGGGCCTCACGACAGGGCATAGGAGAGACCCAGTACTTC. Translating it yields CASSWASRQGIGETQYF.

The CDR3 is CASSQGLFQETQYF. CDR3 nucleotides: TGTGCCAGCAGCCAAGGACTTTTCCAAGAGACCCAGTACTTC. The chain combines TRBV14 with TRBJ2-5, with unresolved D. This CDR3 is 14 amino acids long. CDR1 is SGHDN, CDR2 FVKESK, per germline. V lost 1 base and J lost 1, with 7 bases in between.

The CDR3 is CASSLHGGGVRNQPQHF. The CDR3 DNA reads TGTGCCAGCAGTTTACATGGAGGGGGCGTTCGCAATCAGCCCCAGCATTTT. This chain connects TRBV27 to TRBJ1-5, with 7 nucleotides matching TRBD1. This CDR3 contains 17 residues. Germline CDR1 reads MNHEY; CDR2 reads SMNVEV (reference sequence). Trimming cost V 2 bases and J 2 bases; bases outside gene matches: 9.

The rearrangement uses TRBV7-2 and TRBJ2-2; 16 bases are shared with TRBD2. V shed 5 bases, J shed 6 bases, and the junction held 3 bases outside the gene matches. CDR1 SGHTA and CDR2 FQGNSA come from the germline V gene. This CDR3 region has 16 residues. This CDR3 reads CASSQGLAGGAGELFF. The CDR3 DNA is TGTGCCAGCAGCCAGGGACTAGCGGGAGGGGCCGGGGAGCTGTTTTTT.